Here is one TCR beta chain with its context. This specimen comes from a study of cytomegalovirus exposure and HLA in healthy donors. Vbeta (60) and Jbeta (13) primers were used in the PCR. The repertoire was sequenced with immunoSEQ multiplex PCR; TCRdb's copy has only in-frame clones and lacks some. The top ten clones hold over 6.5% of a sample with approximately 110,000 clones, around 66% of them seen once. The J segment lost 4 bases and the V segment lost 8 bases, leaving 10 bases of the junction unmatched. CDR1 is LNHNV, CDR2 YYDKDF, per germline (reference sequence). This CDR3 region has 15 residues.

The chain is built from TRBV15 and TRBJ2-1; 8 bases align to TRBD2. The specimen sequenced was PBMCs. The clonotype was recovered from a man aged 18 to 30 in good health and CMV-seropositive. The CDR3 coding sequence is TGTGCCACCTCCCTGGGTAGCGGGGAGTACAATGAGCAGTTCTTC. Encoded protein: CATSLGSGEYNEQFF.